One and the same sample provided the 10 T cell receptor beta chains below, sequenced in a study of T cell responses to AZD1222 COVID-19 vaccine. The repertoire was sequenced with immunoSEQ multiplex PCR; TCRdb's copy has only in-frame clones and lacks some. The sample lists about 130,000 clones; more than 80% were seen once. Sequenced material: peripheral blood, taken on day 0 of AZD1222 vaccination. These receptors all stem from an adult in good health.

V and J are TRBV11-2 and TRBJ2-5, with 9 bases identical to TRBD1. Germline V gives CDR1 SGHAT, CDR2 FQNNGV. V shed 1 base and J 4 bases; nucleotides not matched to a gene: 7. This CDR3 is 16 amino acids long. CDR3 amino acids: CASSLGDRGNLETQYF. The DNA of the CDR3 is TGTGCCAGCAGCTTAGGTGACAGGGGGAATTTAGAGACCCAGTACTTC.

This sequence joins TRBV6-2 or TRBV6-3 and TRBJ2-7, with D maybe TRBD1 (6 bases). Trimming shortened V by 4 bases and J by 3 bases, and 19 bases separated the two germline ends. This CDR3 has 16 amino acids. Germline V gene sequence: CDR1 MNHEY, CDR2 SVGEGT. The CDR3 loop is CASSFGTPNNNYEQYF. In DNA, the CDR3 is TGTGCCAGCAGTTTCGGGACACCCAATAATAACTACGAGCAGTACTTC.

CDR3 residues: CASSLAGENGRNTEAFF. Written as DNA, the CDR3 is TGTGCCAGCAGTTTGGCAGGAGAGAACGGACGGAACACTGAAGCTTTCTTT. This chain connects TRBV28 to TRBJ1-1; no reliable D call. Germline V gene data show CDR1 as MDHEN and CDR2 as SYDVKM. This CDR3 comprises 17 residues. The V end lost 3 bases, the J end lost 1 base, and 18 bases lay between the germline ends.

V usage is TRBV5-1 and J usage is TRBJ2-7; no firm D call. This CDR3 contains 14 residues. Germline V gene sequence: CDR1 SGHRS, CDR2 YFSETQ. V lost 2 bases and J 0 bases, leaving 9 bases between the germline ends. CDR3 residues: CASSFYTNSYEQYF. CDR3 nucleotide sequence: TGCGCCAGCAGCTTTTACACAAACTCCTACGAGCAGTACTTC.

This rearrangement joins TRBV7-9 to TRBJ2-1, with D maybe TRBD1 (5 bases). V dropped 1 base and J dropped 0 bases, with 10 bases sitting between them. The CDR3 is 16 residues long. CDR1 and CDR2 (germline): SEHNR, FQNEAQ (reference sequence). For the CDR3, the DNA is TGTGCCAGCAGCTTAGACAGGTCGAGCTCCTACAATGAGCAGTTCTTC. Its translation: CASSLDRSSSYNEQFF.

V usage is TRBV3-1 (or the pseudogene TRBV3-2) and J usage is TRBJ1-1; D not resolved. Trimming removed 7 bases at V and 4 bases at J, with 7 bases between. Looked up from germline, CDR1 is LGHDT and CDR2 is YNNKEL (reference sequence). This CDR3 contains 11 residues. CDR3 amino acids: CASTVGTEAFF. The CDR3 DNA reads TGTGCCAGCACCGTGGGCACTGAAGCTTTCTTT.

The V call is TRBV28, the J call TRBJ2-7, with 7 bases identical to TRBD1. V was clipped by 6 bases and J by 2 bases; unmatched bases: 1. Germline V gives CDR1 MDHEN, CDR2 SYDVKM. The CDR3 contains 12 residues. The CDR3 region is CASRGGAYEQYF. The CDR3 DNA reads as TGTGCCAGCAGAGGGGGCGCCTACGAGCAGTACTTC.

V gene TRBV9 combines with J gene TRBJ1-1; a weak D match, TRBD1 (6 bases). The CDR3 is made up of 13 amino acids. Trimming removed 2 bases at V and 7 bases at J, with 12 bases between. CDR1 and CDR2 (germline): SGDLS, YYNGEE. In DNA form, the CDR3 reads TGTGCCAGCAGCGTCACGGACAGAGTTGAAGCTTTCTTT. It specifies CASSVTDRVEAFF.

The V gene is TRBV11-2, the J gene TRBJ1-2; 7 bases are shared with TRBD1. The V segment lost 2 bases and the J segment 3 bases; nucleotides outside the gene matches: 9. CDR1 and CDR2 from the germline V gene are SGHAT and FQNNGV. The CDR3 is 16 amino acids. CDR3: CASSLKPRQGDYGYTF. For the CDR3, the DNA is TGTGCCAGCAGCTTAAAACCGCGGCAGGGGGACTATGGCTACACCTTC.

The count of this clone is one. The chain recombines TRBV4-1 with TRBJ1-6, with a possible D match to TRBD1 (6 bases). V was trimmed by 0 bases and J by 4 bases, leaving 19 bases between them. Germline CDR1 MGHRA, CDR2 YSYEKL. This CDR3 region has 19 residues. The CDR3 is CASSQDQGLTRRYNSPLHF. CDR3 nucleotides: TGCGCCAGCAGCCAAGATCAGGGGCTCACACGACGGTATAATTCACCCCTCCACTTT.